These T cell receptor beta chains were read from a single sample in a study of beta chain features in type 1 diabetes. Data came from immunoSEQ multiplex PCR; TCRdb stores just in-frame clones and leaves some out. The sample lists around 400,000 clones; over 9.5% were seen once. Input material: naive CD4+ T cells from blood. These receptors were collected from a man aged 18 to 30 in good health. Each CDR3 is given with its conserved first and last residue. The D gene is left open where the match is weak. Size tells how often a clone was seen (once, few, many) or the class of an expanded clone, and some rows leave it out.

TRBD1	TRBV28	NA	TRBJ1-5	CASSLGDRLSNQPQHF	TGTGCCAGCAGTTTAGGGGACAGGTTAAGCAATCAGCCCCAGCATTTT
TRBD1	TRBV2	few	TRBJ1-2	CASRATGYYGYTF	TGTGCCAGCAGGGCGACAGGGTACTATGGCTACACCTTC
NA	TRBV5-6	few	TRBJ2-1	CASTPLTSYNEQFF	TGTGCCAGCACGCCACTGACAAGCTACAATGAGCAGTTCTTC
TRBD1	TRBV6-5	NA	TRBJ2-7	CASSSTGIYYEQYF	TGTGCCAGCAGTTCGACAGGGATATACTACGAGCAGTACTTC
NA	TRBV2	few	TRBJ1-1	CASSLRGTEAFF	TGTGCCAGCAGTCTTAGAGGGACTGAAGCTTTCTTT
TRBD2	TRBV5-4	NA	TRBJ2-1	CASGLPGLAGPQGTYNEQFF	TGTGCCAGCGGCCTACCGGGACTAGCGGGACCCCAGGGGACCTACAATGAGCAGTTCTTC
NA	TRBV30	few	TRBJ2-2	CAWSGTLNTGELFF	TGTGCCTGGAGTGGGACACTAAACACCGGGGAGCTGTTTTTT
NA	TRBV20-1	NA	TRBJ2-7	CSAPGGSEQYF	TGCAGTGCTCCTGGGGGCAGTGAGCAGTACTTC
TRBD1	TRBV29-1	NA	TRBJ2-2	CSVEGGQGVPNTGELFF	TGCAGCGTTGAGGGGGGACAGGGGGTACCGAACACCGGGGAGCTGTTTTTT
NA	TRBV5-1	few	TRBJ2-7	CASSLVLGGDTYEQYF	TGCGCCAGCAGCTTGGTGCTCGGGGGTGATACCTACGAGCAGTACTTC
TRBD1	TRBV4-1	few	TRBJ2-5	CASSRAGQGPQETQYF	TGCGCCAGCAGCCGAGCGGGACAGGGCCCCCAAGAGACCCAGTACTTC
NA	TRBV29-1	few	TRBJ1-4	CSVRRVTNEKLFF	TGCAGCGTCCGTCGGGTAACTAATGAAAAACTGTTTTTT
TRBD1	TRBV7-9	NA	TRBJ1-1	CASSLNRGTEAFF	TGTGCCAGCAGCTTAAACAGGGGGACTGAAGCTTTCTTT
NA	TRBV7-3	few	TRBJ2-3	CASSVGNTDTQYF	TGTGCCAGCAGCGTCGGGAACACAGATACGCAGTATTTT
NA	TRBV5-1	few	TRBJ1-1	CASSLAWGGARGTEAFF	TGCGCCAGCAGCTTGGCCTGGGGGGGCGCAAGGGGCACTGAAGCTTTCTTT
NA	TRBV28	NA	TRBJ1-5	CASSFTPGVGQPQHF	TGTGCCAGCAGTTTCACCCCAGGGGTAGGTCAGCCCCAGCATTTT
TRBD2	TRBV2	NA	TRBJ2-1	CASALGGDWRNEQFF	TGTGCCAGCGCCCTGGGGGGGGATTGGCGCAATGAGCAGTTCTTC
NA	TRBV5-4	NA	TRBJ1-5	CASGTTPEQPQHF	TGTGCCAGCGGGACAACACCAGAACAGCCCCAGCATTTT
NA	TRBV7-3	NA	TRBJ2-2	CASSSGSTGELFF	TGTGCCAGCAGCTCGGGGAGCACCGGGGAGCTGTTTTTT
TRBD2	TRBV9	NA	TRBJ2-6	CASSVFPSGRSGANVLTF	TGTGCCAGCAGCGTATTCCCTAGCGGGAGGTCTGGGGCCAACGTCCTGACTTTC
NA	TRBV6-1	NA	TRBJ1-5	CASSESGFNQPQHF	TGTGCCAGCAGTGAATCCGGTTTTAATCAGCCCCAGCATTTT
TRBD2	TRBV7-3	NA	TRBJ2-3	CASSPGTSATDTQYF	TGTGCCAGCAGCCCGGGGACTAGCGCCACAGATACGCAGTATTTT
NA	TRBV6-6	few	TRBJ2-2	CASTNSQNTGELFF	TGTGCCAGCACCAATAGCCAGAACACCGGGGAGCTGTTTTTT
TRBD1	TRBV14	few	TRBJ1-1	CASSPRTGAGAFF	TGTGCCAGCAGCCCACGGACAGGGGCCGGAGCTTTCTTT
NA	TRBV11-2	NA	TRBJ2-3	CASSPKTAFTDTQYF	TGTGCCAGCAGCCCCAAGACAGCCTTCACAGATACGCAGTATTTT
TRBD1	TRBV5-4	few	TRBJ1-6	CASSSNRGRESPLHF	TGTGCCAGCAGCTCAAACAGGGGGCGGGAATCACCCCTCCACTTT
TRBD2	TRBV4-1	NA	TRBJ2-1	CASSQRLAGSYNEQFF	TGCGCCAGCAGCCAAAGACTAGCGGGGTCTTACAATGAGCAGTTCTTC
TRBD2	TRBV9	NA	TRBJ2-5	CASSGRGDLYQETQYF	TGTGCCAGCAGCGGCCGGGGGGACTTGTACCAAGAGACCCAGTACTTC
NA	TRBV4-3	NA	TRBJ1-2	CASSQDFRTQHGYTF	TGCGCCAGCAGCCAAGATTTTCGGACACAGCATGGCTACACCTTC
NA	TRBV18	few	TRBJ2-3	CASSPVSGSTDTQYF	TGTGCCAGCTCACCGGTTAGCGGTAGCACAGATACGCAGTATTTT
NA	TRBV7-9	NA	TRBJ2-5	CASSFDSAPQETQYF	TGTGCCAGCAGCTTCGACAGCGCCCCTCAAGAGACCCAGTACTTC
NA	TRBV5-1	NA	TRBJ2-7	CASSTARGGSSYEQYF	TGCGCCAGCAGCACGGCAAGAGGGGGAAGCTCCTACGAGCAGTACTTC
TRBD2	TRBV5-1	few	TRBJ2-1	CASSFLVAGANEQFF	TGCGCCAGCAGCTTTCTAGTAGCGGGAGCCAATGAGCAGTTCTTC
NA	TRBV7-9	few	TRBJ2-7	CASSFVEGFGEQYF	TGTGCCAGCAGCTTCGTGGAGGGGTTCGGCGAGCAGTACTTC
NA	TRBV15	few	TRBJ1-1	CATSRARGGNTEAFF	TGTGCCACCAGCAGGGCCCGGGGGGGGAACACTGAAGCTTTCTTT
NA	TRBV2	few	TRBJ2-3	CASNRDTGDTQYF	TGTGCCAGCAACCGGGACACAGGAGATACGCAGTATTTT
NA	TRBV5-1	few	TRBJ2-5	CASSGALETQYF	TGCGCCAGCAGCGGGGCCCTGGAGACCCAGTACTTC
TRBD2	TRBV5-4	NA	TRBJ2-5	CASSSGTSGRLQETQYF	TGTGCCAGCAGCTCCGGGACTAGCGGGAGGCTCCAAGAGACCCAGTACTTC
NA	TRBV19	few	TRBJ1-6	CASSILGSPLHF	TGTGCCAGTAGTATCCTAGGTTCACCCCTCCACTTT
TRBD1	TRBV28	NA	TRBJ2-7	CASESGTGRGYEQYF	TGTGCCAGCGAGAGTGGGACAGGTCGAGGATACGAGCAGTACTTC
NA	TRBV6-1	few	TRBJ2-5	CASSEGLADFQETQYF	TGTGCCAGCAGTGAAGGATTAGCGGATTTCCAAGAGACCCAGTACTTC
NA	TRBV29-1	NA	TRBJ1-1	CSVGETGSTEAFF	TGCAGCGTTGGCGAAACAGGGTCCACTGAAGCTTTCTTT
TRBD2	TRBV30	NA	TRBJ2-2	CAWKGPGLAFGWTGELFF	TGTGCCTGGAAGGGCCCGGGACTAGCGTTTGGTTGGACCGGGGAGCTGTTTTTT
TRBD1	TRBV7-2	few	TRBJ2-2	CASSSGGTGELFF	TGTGCCAGCAGCTCAGGGGGAACCGGGGAGCTGTTTTTT
NA	TRBV7-3	NA	TRBJ2-5	CASSLQGSGETQYF	TGTGCCAGCAGCTTACAGGGGTCGGGGGAGACCCAGTACTTC
TRBD1	TRBV7-2	few	TRBJ1-2	CASSSGQDNYGYTF	TGTGCCAGCAGCTCGGGACAGGACAACTATGGCTACACCTTC
NA	TRBV5-1	NA	TRBJ1-5	CASSLTGLGNQPQHF	TGCGCCAGCAGCTTGACAGGGCTTGGCAATCAGCCCCAGCATTTT